This T cell receptor (beta chain) came from a study of OX40 agonist ivuxolimab in advanced cancers. Trimming took off 4 bases at V and 8 bases at J, with 2 bases between the two ends. This CDR3 spans 9 amino acids. Measured with immunoSEQ multiplex PCR; TCRdb has only the in-frame clones, and not every one. Among about 84,000 clones listed, 89% were seen once. Here the sequenced sample was CD4+ or CD8+ T cells sorted from blood, taken in a trial of the OX40 agonist ivuxolimab. The chain uses TRBV23-1 and TRBJ1-1, with D uncertain. TRBV23-1 is treated as an ORF (open reading frame) with a function not yet certain. This clonotype originated in an adult with an advanced solid tumor such as melanoma, head and neck, liver or kidney cancer. The CDR3 DNA is TGCGCCAGCAGTCTCGAAGCTTTCTTT. Translated: CASSLEAFF.